The present TCR beta chain was sequenced within a study of blood T cell repertoires in COVID-19. As for the study in general: PBMCs, B-cell-depleted T cells, or T cells were the source of the cDNA or gDNA that made up the material.

In this sample, this clone turned up once. Clones were read by immunoSEQ multiplex PCR, and TCRdb kept only the in-frame ones, dropping some. The sample carries about 140,000 clones, approximately 84% recorded once. This CDR3 has 19 residues. V gave up 8 bases and J gave up 0 bases; unmatched junction bases: 15. The germline CDR1 and CDR2 sequences are LGHNA and YNFKEQ. The chain combines TRBV4-2 with TRBJ2-3, with 12 bases identical to TRBD2. The clonotype comes from an older woman with acute or convalescent COVID-19. Sequenced sample: peripheral blood. The CDR3 bases are TGTGCCAGCTCCCCCCGGGGACTAGCGGGCGCGACTAGCACAGATACGCAGTATTTT. Translating it yields CASSPRGLAGATSTDTQYF.